This T cell receptor beta chain stems from a study of blood T cell repertoires in COVID-19. Study in general: The samples span acute and convalescent COVID-19 from the United States, Italy and Spain. PBMCs, B-cell-depleted T cells, or T cells provided the cDNA or gDNA that made up the material.

Study processing details: Estimates of nucleated cell counts were drawn from the amplification of reference gene primers. TCRdb's copy holds only in-frame clones and misses some; the assay was immunoSEQ multiplex PCR. Clone size and the V and J calls come from that table; the DNA yielded D and trimming. The sample consists of more than 200,000 clones, 82% of them appearing once. Recruited during active infection, patients (from Seattle) were subsequently followed longitudinally. The TCR sequence derives from a woman older than 75 with COVID-19, enrolled during active disease. Sequenced sample: peripheral blood.

CDR3 residues: CASCGGRLAKNIQYF. In nucleotides, the CDR3 is TGTGCCAGCTGCGGAGGGAGGCTAGCCAAAAACATTCAGTACTTC. The rearrangement joins TRBV6-5 to TRBJ2-4; D perhaps matches TRBD2 (6 bases). The CDR3 runs to 15 residues. Germline-derived CDR1 and CDR2 are MNHEY and SVGAGI. With 8 bases removed from V and 0 bases from J, the gap between germline ends came to 14 bases.